Listed here are 10 T cell receptor beta chains from one sample, sequenced in a study of OX40 agonist ivuxolimab in advanced cancers. Profiling relied on immunoSEQ multiplex PCR, and the TCRdb table lists in-frame clones only, not all of them. The table lists about 15,000 clones, roughly 77% of them singletons, with around 40% in the top ten. The starting material was CD4+ or CD8+ T cells sorted from blood, obtained in a trial of the OX40 agonist ivuxolimab. Receptors were obtained from an adult with an advanced solid tumor such as melanoma, head and neck, liver or kidney cancer.

The chain employs TRBV9 and TRBJ2-1; 9 positions match TRBD1. Trimming at V came to 7 bases and at J to 8 bases, leaving 10 bases not matched to a gene. CDR3 length: 14 amino acids. Germline CDR1 SGDLS, CDR2 YYNGEE. CDR3: CASRRQGGEDEQFF. In DNA, the CDR3 is TGTGCCAGCCGGAGACAGGGGGGTGAGGATGAGCAGTTCTTC. The complete variable domain, with remaining parts taken from reference TRBV9 and TRBJ2-1, reads DSGVTQTPKHLITATGQRVTLRCSPRSGDLSVYWYQQSLDQGLQFLIQYYNGEERAKGNILERFSAQQFPDLHSELNLSSLELGDSALYFCASRRQGGEDEQFFGPGTRLTVL.

Concerning this clone: One junction end does not reproduce the germline sequence, and a read error may be involved. This rearrangement joins TRBV5-4 to TRBJ2-2; maybe TRBD1 (6 bases). Germline V CDR1 and CDR2: SGHNT, YYREEE (reference sequence). The CDR3 sequence is 14 residues long. This CDR3 is CASSQGGETGELFF. In DNA form, the CDR3 reads TGCGCCAGCAGCCAAGGGGGAGAGACCGGGGAGCTGTTTTTT. The full variable domain, with the rest looked up from reference TRBV5-4 and TRBJ2-2, is ETGVTQSPTHLIKTRGQQVTLRCSSQSGHNTVSWYQQALGQGPQFIFQYYREEENGRGNFPPRFSGLQFPNYSSELNVNALELDDSALYLCASSQGGETGELFFGEGSRLTVL.

The table lists this clone with a few counts. The chain carries TRBV11-3 and TRBJ1-2; the match to TRBD1 covers 9 bases. The V gene's germline CDR1 is SGHNT and CDR2 YENEEA. After removal of 1 base from V and 4 bases from J, the junction contained 1 base not matched to a gene. The CDR3 sequence is 14 residues long. The CDR3 sequence: CASSLGQGGYGYTF. The CDR3 DNA follows: TGTGCCAGCAGCTTAGGACAGGGGGGCTATGGCTACACCTTC.

The chain recombines TRBV5-1 with TRBJ2-7, with D perhaps TRBD2 (6 bases). Germline loops: CDR1 SGHRS, CDR2 YFSETQ. The CDR3 is 16 amino acids. Trimming took off 0 bases at V and 4 bases at J, with 17 bases between the two ends. The CDR3 loop reads CASSLVAASAKYEQYF. The CDR3 DNA reads TGCGCCAGCAGCTTGGTCGCGGCTAGCGCAAAATACGAGCAGTACTTC.

This clone appeared once. The V gene is TRBV6-7, the J gene TRBJ2-4; 8 bases match TRBD2. TRBV6-7 is noted as an ORF with a role that remains uncertain. This CDR3 is built from 19 residues. V lost 6 bases to trimming and J lost 0 bases; unmatched junction nucleotides: 16. The CDR3 loop is CASSTGLAGAELAKNIQYF. CDR3 sequence (DNA): TGTGCCAGCAGCACCGGTCTAGCGGGCGCGGAACTAGCCAAAAACATTCAGTACTTC.

The gene calls are TRBV10-2 and TRBJ1-3; D is perhaps TRBD1 (6 bases). CDR1 and CDR2 (germline): WSHSY, SAAADI. CDR3 size: 16 residues. V lost 2 bases to trimming and J lost 0 bases, with 11 bases between them. The CDR3 region has the DNA TGCGCCAGCAGTGAGGGACAGTCGAGCTCTGGAAACACCATATATTTT. Encoded protein: CASSEGQSSSGNTIYF.

The genes are TRBV7-6 and TRBJ2-7; TRBD1 aligns across 9 bases. The germline CDR1 and CDR2 sequences are SGHVS and FNYEAQ. V shed 5 bases and J 3 bases; nucleotides not matched to a gene: 2. This CDR3 is built from 13 residues. In DNA, the CDR3 is TGTGCCAGCAGCCCGACAGGGGGCTACGAGCAGTACTTC. Protein: CASSPTGGYEQYF.

The chain couples TRBV6-5 to TRBJ2-3, with a tentative D call TRBD1 (5 bases). The CDR3 length is 12 residues. V was shortened by 6 bases and J by 4 bases, with 8 bases between the two germline ends. Per germline, CDR1 MNHEY and CDR2 SVGAGI. This CDR3 is CASSLQADTQYF. The CDR3, as DNA: TGTGCCAGCAGCCTACAGGCAGATACGCAGTATTTT.

The genes are TRBV4-2 and TRBJ2-7, with D possibly being TRBD2 (6 bases). CDR3 size: 14 residues. Germline CDR1 LGHNA, CDR2 YNFKEQ. V shed 1 base and J shed 2 bases, with 9 bases lying between them. The CDR3 reads CASSQAGGTYEQYF. Written as DNA, the CDR3 is TGTGCCAGCAGCCAAGCGGGCGGGACCTACGAGCAGTACTTC.

This clone turned up a few times. The chain couples TRBV4-1 to TRBJ1-1, with D possibly matching TRBD1 (5 bases). Trimming removed 3 bases from V and 4 bases from J, with 9 bases in between. The CDR3 sequence is 13 residues long. CDR1 and CDR2 from the germline V gene are MGHRA and YSYEKL. CDR3 in amino acids: CASSQTAPTEAFF. The CDR3 DNA reads as TGCGCCAGCAGCCAGACAGCTCCCACTGAAGCTTTCTTT.